Sequencing of this TCR beta chain was carried out in a study of blood T cells in healthy people across ages. The authors ran a second PCR of roughly 6 to 12 cycles using a sample-barcoded 5' primer and a J-beta primer mix. Each CDR3 protein gets one entry after TCRdb re-called the 5' RACE reads with MiXCR. The repertoire has roughly 1.6 million distinct CDR3 sequences, about 35% of them found once; the top ten carry 10% to 12%. This clonotype has only one observation. Material: blood. This clonotype was sampled from a woman in her twenties or thirties in good health.

In DNA form, the CDR3 reads TGTGCCAGCAGCCGAAACGGACTAGCGCGCTACGAGCAGTACTTC. It codes for CASSRNGLARYEQYF. The V call is TRBV7-3, the J call TRBJ2-5; 9 bases are a match to TRBD2. The J call may not be correct, given that the DNA end is closer to TRBJ2-7. CDR3 length equals 15 residues. Germline V gene lookup returns CDR1 SGHTA and CDR2 FQGTGA.